This T cell receptor (beta chain) was captured in a study of T cell clonality in common variable immunodeficiency. General observations from the study: CVID subjects had higher TCRbeta clonality than healthy controls, most marked in about a third. Shared TCRbeta clones were fewer between CVID subjects than controls.

Clones were sequenced by immunoSEQ multiplex PCR, and TCRdb holds only the in-frame ones, with some missing. The sample has roughly 79,000 clones, none seen only once. Many counts were recorded for this clone. The antigen remains unidentified. The read terminates 3 residues before the CDR3 end, so the remaining end is supplied by the germline J gene. V trimming: 3 bases; J trimming: 8 bases; junction bases outside the gene matches: 6. CDR1 is SGHRS, CDR2 YFSETQ, per germline. CDR3 length equals 15 residues. J is TRBJ2-1 and V is TRBV5-1; 12 positions agree with TRBD2. The clonotype originates from a person aged 18-70 years in good health. Sequencing input: peripheral blood mononuclear cells. The CDR3 DNA, read in part, is TGCGCCAGCAGCTCGGCTAGCGGGAGGGGGTATGAG. Translation gives CASSSASGRGYE. The whole CDR3 protein reads CASSSASGRGYEQFF.